A single sample gave rise to the 30 T cell receptor beta chains below, sequenced in a study of blood T cell repertoires in COVID-19. Generated by immunoSEQ multiplex PCR, the TCRdb table keeps only in-frame clones and is missing some. The data contain under 85,000 clones, nearly 90% of them singletons. Sequenced sample: peripheral blood. The receptors originated from a man in his fifties or sixties with acute or convalescent COVID-19.

This clone has a handful of counts. The chain joins TRBV9 to TRBJ2-1; 12 bases match TRBD2. The CDR3 extends over 15 amino acids. J lost 7 bases, V lost 2 bases, and 4 bases had no gene match. Per germline, CDR1 SGDLS and CDR2 YYNGEE. The CDR3 protein is CASSVGTSGRNEQFF. The CDR3 nucleotides read TGTGCCAGCAGCGTTGGTACTAGCGGGAGGAATGAGCAGTTCTTC.

A few counts support this clone. The genes are TRBV7-9 and TRBJ2-1, with 8 bases lining up with TRBD2. CDR1 is SEHNR and CDR2 is FQNEAQ in the germline V gene (reference sequence). CDR3 length equals 17 residues. V lost 0 bases to trimming and J lost 0 bases; unmatched junction nucleotides: 4. The CDR3 DNA is TGTGCCAGCAGCTTAGCCGGGAGGGCCTTCTCCTACAATGAGCAGTTCTTC. Amino acids: CASSLAGRAFSYNEQFF.

The rearrangement joins TRBV4-1 to TRBJ1-5, with 7 bases matching TRBD1. Germline CDR1 MGHRA, CDR2 YSYEKL. CDR3 length equals 14 residues. Unmatched junction bases numbered 2, after V lost 4 bases and J lost 2 bases. This CDR3 is CASSPDRGNQPQHF. The CDR3 bases are TGCGCCAGCAGCCCCGACAGGGGCAATCAGCCCCAGCATTTT.

The gene calls are TRBV4-3 and TRBJ2-7, with TRBD2 matching over 13 bases. The V and J ends lost 4 bases and 5 bases, in that order; junction bases with no gene match: 5. The CDR3 runs 15 residues. Germline V gene data show CDR1 as LGHNA and CDR2 as YSLEER. The CDR3 is CASSPGTSGIHEQYF. The DNA for the CDR3 is TGCGCCAGCAGCCCCGGGACTAGCGGGATCCACGAGCAGTACTTC.

The CDR3 reads CASKNGANEKLFF. The CDR3 nucleotides read TGTGCCAGTAAAAACGGAGCTAATGAAAAACTGTTTTTT. V gene TRBV19 combines with J gene TRBJ1-4; no definite D call. V lost 7 bases and J lost 3, with 9 bases in between. The V gene's germline CDR1 is LNHDA and CDR2 SQIVND (reference sequence). This CDR3 is built from 13 residues.

This chain connects TRBV9 to TRBJ1-1, with 7 bases fitting TRBD1. Germline CDR1 reads SGDLS; CDR2 reads YYNGEE. The CDR3 covers 14 residues. V shed 0 bases, J shed 4 bases, and the junction held 3 bases outside the gene matches. The CDR3 here is CASSVASGGTEAFF. CDR3 sequence (DNA): TGTGCCAGCAGCGTAGCATCAGGGGGCACTGAAGCTTTCTTT.

The V call is TRBV7-2, the J call TRBJ2-1; 8 positions agree with TRBD2. The V segment lost 4 bases and the J segment 12 bases; nucleotides outside the gene matches: 14. The CDR3 is made up of 15 amino acids. The germline V gene encodes CDR1 SGHTA and CDR2 FQGNSA. CDR3 amino acids: CASSSTGTRFQRQFF. The CDR3 DNA is TGTGCCAGCAGCTCTACCGGGACTAGATTCCAACGGCAGTTCTTC.

In its sample, this clone was seen once. This chain joins TRBV5-4 and TRBJ2-7; perhaps TRBD2 as D (5 bases). CDR1 is SGHNT, CDR2 YYREEE, per germline (reference sequence). The V end lost 4 bases, the J end lost 3 bases, and 11 bases lay between the germline ends. The CDR3 covers 13 residues. The CDR3 nucleotides are TGTGCCAGCAGCCCGCGAGGAGGCTACGAGCAGTACTTC. Translating it yields CASSPRGGYEQYF. Drawing the rest from reference TRBV5-4 and TRBJ2-7, the complete variable domain is ETGVTQSPTHLIKTRGQQVTLRCSSQSGHNTVSWYQQALGQGPQFIFQYYREEENGRGNFPPRFSGLQFPNYSSELNVNALELDDSALYLCASSPRGGYEQYFGPGTRLTVT.

This clone appeared once. This chain connects TRBV18 to TRBJ2-7; a weak D match, TRBD1 (6 bases). CDR1 and CDR2 from the germline V gene are KGHSH and LQKENI. CDR3 length: 14 amino acids. The germline V and J ends were trimmed by 4 bases and 4 bases, with 14 bases remaining between them. The CDR3 DNA follows: TGTGCCAGCTCACAAGGACGACAGGCGTACGAGCAGTACTTC. This sequence encodes CASSQGRQAYEQYF.

This clone has more than one count but fewer than ten. The gene calls are TRBV15 and TRBJ2-1; weak D call: TRBD2 (5 bases). The CDR3 extends over 17 amino acids. Germline CDR1 is LNHNV and CDR2 is YYDKDF (reference sequence). V gave up 0 bases and J gave up 5 bases, with 17 bases separating them. CDR3 sequence: CATSRDFRRWTHNEQFF. The CDR3 nucleotides are TGTGCCACCAGCAGAGATTTCCGGAGGTGGACCCACAATGAGCAGTTCTTC.

The chain couples TRBV10-3 to TRBJ1-4; unclear D gene. Germline loops: CDR1 ENHRY, CDR2 SYGVKD. This CDR3 is 13 amino acids long. Trimming pared 5 bases from V and 8 bases from J, leaving 12 bases between. The CDR3 region has the DNA TGTGCCATCAGTCGGGTCCGTGGGGAAAAACTGTTTTTT. Its protein product is CAISRVRGEKLFF.

This clone was picked up many times. The rearrangement joins TRBV6-5 to TRBJ1-1; 9 nucleotides align to TRBD1. Germline trimming cut 5 bases from V and 9 bases from J; bases unmatched to any gene: 7. Germline-derived CDR1 and CDR2 are MNHEY and SVGAGI. The CDR3 covers 13 residues. For the CDR3, the DNA is TGTGCCAGCAGTAGACAGGGGGAGTCTCAAGCTTTCTTT. Translation: CASSRQGESQAFF.

V is TRBV19 and J is TRBJ2-6; D is unclear. Germline CDR1 LNHDA, CDR2 SQIVND (reference sequence). V lost 3 bases and J 0 bases, leaving 12 bases between the germline ends. The CDR3 consists of 17 residues. CDR3 sequence: CASSINTGPSGANVLTF. The CDR3 DNA reads TGTGCCAGTAGTATCAACACGGGTCCCTCTGGGGCCAACGTCCTGACTTTC. The complete variable domain, with remaining parts taken from reference TRBV19 and TRBJ2-6, reads DGGITQSPKYLFRKEGQNVTLSCEQNLNHDAMYWYRQDPGQGLRLIYYSQIVNDFQKGDIAEGYSVSREKKESFPLTVTSAQKNPTAFYLCASSINTGPSGANVLTFGAGSRLTVL.

The rearrangement joins TRBV2 to TRBJ2-6; the D gene is possibly TRBD1 (6 bases). V was cut by 8 bases and J by 11 bases, with 7 bases left in between. CDR3 length: 10 residues. The germline V gene encodes CDR1 SNHLY and CDR2 FYNNEI. CDR3 region: CASEGDVLTF. The CDR3, as DNA: TGTGCCAGCGAGGGGGACGTCCTGACTTTC.

This chain uses TRBV6-5 with TRBJ1-1, with D unresolved. Trimming removed 0 bases from V and 1 base from J, with 3 bases in between. The CDR3 totals 13 residues. Germline loops: CDR1 MNHEY, CDR2 SVGAGI. The CDR3 DNA is TGTGCCAGCAGTTACTCCAGGAACACTGAAGCTTTCTTT. Its translation: CASSYSRNTEAFF.

The chain links TRBV14 to TRBJ2-7; possible D gene TRBD2, 6 bases. The CDR3 is 16 amino acids. Trimming pared 4 bases from V and 1 base from J, leaving 17 bases between. The V gene's germline CDR1 is SGHDN and CDR2 FVKESK. This CDR3 reads CASSPLTGTSSYEQYF. DNA for the CDR3: TGTGCCAGCAGCCCCCTAACCGGGACTTCATCCTACGAGCAGTACTTC. The full variable domain, in which reference TRBV14 and TRBJ2-7 provide the parts outside the CDR3, is EAGVTQFPSHSVIEKGQTVTLRCDPISGHDNLYWYRRVMGKEIKFLLHFVKESKQDESGMPNNRFLAERTGGTYSTLKVQPAELEDSGVYFCASSPLTGTSSYEQYFGPGTRLTVT.

The V gene is TRBV9, the J gene TRBJ1-1; D gene ambiguous. In germline, CDR1 is SGDLS, CDR2 YYNGEE. The CDR3 length is 13 residues. V dropped 3 bases and J dropped 0 bases, with 6 bases sitting between them. The CDR3 sequence is CASSGNMNTEAFF. The CDR3 DNA is TGTGCCAGCAGCGGAAACATGAACACTGAAGCTTTCTTT.

This clone has more than one count but fewer than ten. The chain employs TRBV11-2 and TRBJ2-2; no firm D call. Trimming removed 0 bases from V and 7 bases from J, with 6 bases in between. Germline V gives CDR1 SGHAT, CDR2 FQNNGV. The CDR3 covers 13 residues. In DNA form, the CDR3 reads TGTGCCAGCAGCTTAGACGGCGGCGGGGAGCTGTTTTTT. Amino acid sequence: CASSLDGGGELFF.

The chain combines TRBV6-5 with TRBJ2-7; D gene ambiguous. This CDR3 has 11 residues. Germline CDR1 MNHEY, CDR2 SVGAGI. The CDR3 nucleotides read TGTGGGATCGCCCGAGGTTACGAGCAGTACTTC. Amino acids: CGIARGYEQYF.

This chain links TRBV5-6 with TRBJ1-4; D is unresolved. The V end lost 4 bases, the J end lost 0 bases, and 7 bases lay between the germline ends. Germline assignment: CDR1 SGHDT and CDR2 YYEEEE. The CDR3 consists of 14 residues. CDR3 coding DNA: TGTGCCAGCAGCCCGTTAGCAACTAATGAAAAACTGTTTTTT. It translates to CASSPLATNEKLFF. The full variable domain, with the rest looked up from reference TRBV5-6 and TRBJ1-4, is DAGVTQSPTHLIKTRGQQVTLRCSPKSGHDTVSWYQQALGQGPQFIFQYYEEEERQRGNFPDRFSGHQFPNYSSELNVNALLLGDSALYLCASSPLATNEKLFFGSGTQLSVL.

This chain uses TRBV6-5 with TRBJ2-5; D is possibly TRBD2 (5 bases). The germline CDR1 and CDR2 sequences are MNHEY and SVGAGI. Between the trimmed V and J ends, which lost 6 bases and 2 bases, there was a span of 10 bases. The CDR3 has 13 residues. The CDR3 region is CASSKRIQETQYF. CDR3 DNA: TGTGCCAGCAGCAAGCGGATACAAGAGACCCAGTACTTC.

The chain carries TRBV25-1 and TRBJ1-3, with 7 bases lining up with TRBD1. The V gene end was trimmed by 8 bases and the J gene end by 0 bases; junction bases not matched to a gene: 1. CDR1 MGHDK and CDR2 SYGVNS come from the germline V gene. The CDR3 length is 13 residues. The CDR3 protein is CASRQGSGNTIYF. The CDR3 nucleotides are TGTGCCAGCCGACAGGGCTCTGGAAACACCATATATTTT. The variable domain in full, with the rest retrieved from reference TRBV25-1 and TRBJ1-3, is EADIYQTPRYLVIGTGKKITLECSQTMGHDKMYWYQQDPGMELHLIHYSYGVNSTEKGDLSSESTVSRIRTEHFPLTLESARPSHTSQYLCASRQGSGNTIYFGEGSWLTVV.

The rearrangement links TRBV27 to TRBJ2-3, with D tentatively TRBD2 (6 bases). The CDR3 consists of 15 residues. Germline V CDR1 and CDR2: MNHEY, SMNVEV (reference sequence). The germline V and J ends were trimmed by 0 bases and 7 bases, with 14 bases remaining between them. The CDR3, as DNA: TGTGCCAGCAGTTTATCCAAGAGGAGGGCGAATACGCAGTATTTT. Its protein is CASSLSKRRANTQYF.

This chain joins TRBV7-8 and TRBJ2-5, with a weak D call TRBD1 (6 bases). Germline CDR1 and CDR2: SGHVS and FQNEAQ. V lost 5 bases and J lost 4, with 11 bases in between. The CDR3 loop spans 13 amino acids. The CDR3 sequence is CASSQGRGETQYF. CDR3 nucleotide sequence: TGTGCCAGCAGCCAGGGCAGGGGAGAGACCCAGTACTTC.

V usage is TRBV24-1 and J usage is TRBJ1-5, with 8 bases lining up with TRBD1. Germline CDR1 reads KGHDR; CDR2 reads SFDVKD. V lost 4 bases and J lost 5; bases outside the gene matches: 0. The CDR3 covers 13 residues. CDR3 loop: CATSETGDQPQHF. For the CDR3, the DNA is TGTGCCACCAGTGAGACAGGGGATCAGCCCCAGCATTTT.

The chain is built from TRBV5-1 and TRBJ2-5; 8 bases align to TRBD2. The junction had 10 bases not matched to a gene; V was cut back by 4 bases and J by 5 bases. The CDR3 runs to 15 residues. The V gene's germline CDR1 is SGHRS and CDR2 YFSETQ. The CDR3 protein is CASSTPGGVRETQYF. The DNA for the CDR3 is TGCGCCAGCAGCACCCCCGGGGGGGTACGCGAGACCCAGTACTTC. The full variable domain, its missing parts supplied by reference TRBV5-1 and TRBJ2-5, is KAGVTQTPRYLIKTRGQQVTLSCSPISGHRSVSWYQQTPGQGLQFLFEYFSETQRNKGNFPGRFSGRQFSNSRSEMNVSTLELGDSALYLCASSTPGGVRETQYFGPGTRLLVL.

The chain combines TRBV14 with TRBJ2-5, with 15 positions matching TRBD2. Germline V gene sequence: CDR1 SGHDN, CDR2 FVKESK. The CDR3 spans 16 residues. V lost 5 bases and J lost 5; bases outside the gene matches: 6. The CDR3 reads CASSRGLAGGWETQYF. CDR3 in DNA: TGTGCCAGCAGCAGGGGACTAGCGGGAGGATGGGAGACCCAGTACTTC.

The rearrangement uses TRBV15 and TRBJ1-1; unclear D gene. Germline CDR1 is LNHNV and CDR2 is YYDKDF (reference sequence). The V end was cut by 0 bases, the J end by 1 base, with 9 bases between. This CDR3 region has 15 residues. The chain's CDR3 is CATSRDSRPNTEAFF. In DNA, the CDR3 is TGTGCCACCAGCAGAGATTCGCGTCCGAACACTGAAGCTTTCTTT.

This chain joins TRBV30 and TRBJ1-2; 12 bases match TRBD1. This CDR3 contains 16 residues. Germline trimming cut 8 bases from V and 3 bases from J; bases unmatched to any gene: 13. The V gene's germline CDR1 is GTSNPN and CDR2 SVGIG (reference sequence). DNA of the CDR3: TGTGCCCGTCTCCCGGGACAGGGGGCAGAGGACTATGGCTACACCTTC. Residues: CARLPGQGAEDYGYTF.

This clone was seen a few times. The chain couples TRBV27 to TRBJ2-1; 10 bases are shared with TRBD2. Germline CDR1 reads MNHEY; CDR2 reads SMNVEV (reference sequence). CDR3 length equals 14 residues. Unmatched junction bases numbered 7, after V lost 5 bases and J lost 9 bases. CDR3 residues: CASSREAGGSEQFF. For the CDR3, the DNA is TGTGCCAGCAGTCGAGAAGCGGGAGGGAGTGAGCAGTTCTTC.